This TCR beta chain was found in a study of blood T cell repertoires in COVID-19 (dated by TCRdb to the early 2020s). In terms of the full investigation: Collaborator samples came from the United States, Italy and Spain and covered acute and convalescent phases of COVID-19. The material from the prospective study consisted of cDNA or gDNA derived from T cells, B-cell-depleted T cells, or PBMCs. The dataset comprised deeply sampled blood TCRbeta repertoires from subjects exposed to, actively infected with, or recovered from COVID-19. The repertoires were released in a freely available public database intended as a resource for research on the immune response to SARS-CoV-2. The samples were drawn from two sources: the first 160 participants of the ongoing ImmuneRACE study, and 950 to 1,500 subjects contributed by 6 global collaborators. Nearly every sample came with metadata listing a de-identified subject ID, COVID-19 status, age in years and sex. HLA class I and class II types, where available, came from metadata supplied by the sample provider rather than from assay-based typing.

With respect to this clone: This receptor's antigen is unknown. Base qualities were left out, and no much larger clone turns up one base away.

TCRbeta CDR3 regions were amplified from genomic DNA using the immunoSEQ Assay, a bias-controlled multiplex PCR. Concerning the study's data processing: The number of nucleated cells in each sample was estimated from the amplification of reference gene primers within the assay. To quantify the absolute abundance of each unique TCRbeta CDR3 rearrangement, sequence reads were collapsed and filtered. Productive Simpson clonality was computed per sample as the square root of Simpson's diversity index over productive rearrangements. TCRdb mirrors the immuneACCESS table, restricted to in-frame sequences. Some clones are absent from its copies; in checked studies, under half trace to an unresolved V gene, and the reason for the others is unknown. V and J calls and clone size come straight from that table; D and trimming were deduced from the DNA. In this sample the table shows about 60,000 clones, roughly 80% of which occur a single time. Clones ranked in the top ten supply 4.5% to 7% of the sample.

Whole blood was collected in K2EDTA tubes by collaborating institutions according to the institutions' own protocols. Collaborator samples were shipped for TCRbeta analysis as frozen whole blood, isolated PBMCs, or DNA extracted from either sample type. Trimming takes 4 bases off V and 12 bases off J; junction bases not matched to a gene: 9. CDR1 and CDR2, per the germline V gene, are SGHRS and YFSETQ. From the cysteine up to the phenylalanine, the CDR3 has a length of 14 residues. CDR3 DNA is the only sequence kept; it has 42 bases, read in frame from the first base. Overall study outcomes, separate from this receptor: Clinical and demographic metadata were provided uncurated, with the amount varying by source and participant.

The sample taken for sequencing was peripheral blood. The V gene is TRBV5-1 and the J gene is TRBJ1-6; TRBD1 lines up with 8 middle nucleotides. This TCR was sampled from an older woman with acute or convalescent COVID-19. The sequenced DNA is TGCGCCAGCAGCCTGACAGGGGAGGTTGGACCCCTCCACTTT. Its coded protein is CASSLTGEVGPLHF.